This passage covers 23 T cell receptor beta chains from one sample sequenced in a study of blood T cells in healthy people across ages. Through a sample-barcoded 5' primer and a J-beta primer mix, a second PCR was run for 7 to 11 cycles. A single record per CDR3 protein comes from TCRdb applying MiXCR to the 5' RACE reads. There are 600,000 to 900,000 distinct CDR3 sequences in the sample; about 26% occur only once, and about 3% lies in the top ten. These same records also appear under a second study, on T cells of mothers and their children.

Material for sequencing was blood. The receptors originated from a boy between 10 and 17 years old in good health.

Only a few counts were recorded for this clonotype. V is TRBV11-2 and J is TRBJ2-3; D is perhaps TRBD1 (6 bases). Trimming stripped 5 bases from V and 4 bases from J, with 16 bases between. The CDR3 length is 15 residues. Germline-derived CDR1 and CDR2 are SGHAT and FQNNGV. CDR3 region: CASSQNRVPSDTQYF. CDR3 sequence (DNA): TGTGCCAGCAGCCAAAACAGGGTCCCCTCAGATACGCAGTATTTT.

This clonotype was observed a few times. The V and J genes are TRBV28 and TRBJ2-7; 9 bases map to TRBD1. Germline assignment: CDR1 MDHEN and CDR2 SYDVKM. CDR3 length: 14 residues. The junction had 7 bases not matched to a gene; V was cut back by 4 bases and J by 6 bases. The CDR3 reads CASSSGQGPFEQYF. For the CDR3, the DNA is TGTGCCAGCAGTTCGGGACAGGGCCCTTTCGAGCAGTACTTC.

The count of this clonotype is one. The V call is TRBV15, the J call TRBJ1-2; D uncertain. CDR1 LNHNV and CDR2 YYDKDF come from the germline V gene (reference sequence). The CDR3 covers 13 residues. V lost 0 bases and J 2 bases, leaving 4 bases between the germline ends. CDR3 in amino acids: CATSRDRNYGYTF. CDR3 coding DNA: TGTGCCACCAGCAGAGATCGGAACTATGGCTACACCTTC.

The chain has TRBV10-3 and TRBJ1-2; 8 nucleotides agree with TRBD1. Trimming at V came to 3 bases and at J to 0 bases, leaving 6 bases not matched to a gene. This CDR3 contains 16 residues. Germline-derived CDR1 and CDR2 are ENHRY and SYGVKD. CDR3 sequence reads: CAISEGGRGPNYGYTF. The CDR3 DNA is TGTGCCATCAGTGAAGGGGGCAGGGGGCCTAACTATGGCTACACCTTC.

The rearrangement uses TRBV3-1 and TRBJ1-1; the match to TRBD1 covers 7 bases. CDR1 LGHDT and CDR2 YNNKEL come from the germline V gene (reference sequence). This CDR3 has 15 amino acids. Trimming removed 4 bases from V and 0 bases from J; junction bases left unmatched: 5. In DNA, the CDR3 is TGTGCCAGCAGCCCCCACGGGACAGTGAACACTGAAGCTTTCTTT. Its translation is CASSPHGTVNTEAFF.

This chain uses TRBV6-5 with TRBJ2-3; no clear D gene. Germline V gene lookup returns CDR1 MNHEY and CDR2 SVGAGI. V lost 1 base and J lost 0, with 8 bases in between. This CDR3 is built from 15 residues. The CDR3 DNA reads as TGTGCCAGCAGTTACTTGGGAATAAGCACAGATACGCAGTATTTT. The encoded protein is CASSYLGISTDTQYF.

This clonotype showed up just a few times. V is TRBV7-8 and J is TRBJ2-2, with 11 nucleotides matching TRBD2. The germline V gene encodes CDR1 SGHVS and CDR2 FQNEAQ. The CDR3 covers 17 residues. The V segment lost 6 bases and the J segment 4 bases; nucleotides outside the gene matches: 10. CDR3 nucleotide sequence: TGTGCCAGCAGTCAATATCCCCTAGCGGGGGGCACCGGGGAGCTGTTTTTT. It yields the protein CASSQYPLAGGTGELFF. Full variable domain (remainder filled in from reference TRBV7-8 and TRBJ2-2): GAGVSQSPRYKVAKRGQDVALRCDPISGHVSLFWYQQALGQGPEFLTYFQNEAQLDKSGLPSDRFFAERPEGSVSTLKIQRTQQEDSAVYLCASSQYPLAGGTGELFFGEGSRLTVL.

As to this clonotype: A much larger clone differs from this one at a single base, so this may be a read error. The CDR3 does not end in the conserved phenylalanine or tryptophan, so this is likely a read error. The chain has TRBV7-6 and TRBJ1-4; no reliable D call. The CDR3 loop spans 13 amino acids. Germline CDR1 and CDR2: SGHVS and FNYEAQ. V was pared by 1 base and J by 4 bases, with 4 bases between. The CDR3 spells CASSLGFNEKLFL. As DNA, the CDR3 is TGTGCCAGCAGCTTAGGGTTTAATGAAAAACTGTTTTTG.

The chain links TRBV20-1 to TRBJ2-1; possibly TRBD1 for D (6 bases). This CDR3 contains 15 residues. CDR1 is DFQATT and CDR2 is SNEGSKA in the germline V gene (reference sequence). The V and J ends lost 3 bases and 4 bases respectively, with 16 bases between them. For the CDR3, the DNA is TGCAGTGCTAGCTCGGTCCAGGGGAGATACAATGAGCAGTTCTTC. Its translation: CSASSVQGRYNEQFF.

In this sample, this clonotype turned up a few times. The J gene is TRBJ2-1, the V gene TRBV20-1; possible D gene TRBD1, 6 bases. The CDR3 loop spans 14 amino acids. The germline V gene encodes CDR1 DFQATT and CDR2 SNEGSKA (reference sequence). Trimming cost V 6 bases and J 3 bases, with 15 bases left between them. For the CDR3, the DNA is TGCAGTGCCCCGCGTGGGGGCGGCTACAATGAGCAGTTCTTC. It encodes CSAPRGGGYNEQFF.

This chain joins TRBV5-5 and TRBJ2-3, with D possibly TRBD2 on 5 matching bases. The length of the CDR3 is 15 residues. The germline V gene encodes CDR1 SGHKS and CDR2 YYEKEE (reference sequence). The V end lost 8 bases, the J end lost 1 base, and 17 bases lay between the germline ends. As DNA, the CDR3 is TGTGCCAGTCAGAGACGAGTCGGGGGCACAGATACGCAGTATTTT. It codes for CASQRRVGGTDTQYF.

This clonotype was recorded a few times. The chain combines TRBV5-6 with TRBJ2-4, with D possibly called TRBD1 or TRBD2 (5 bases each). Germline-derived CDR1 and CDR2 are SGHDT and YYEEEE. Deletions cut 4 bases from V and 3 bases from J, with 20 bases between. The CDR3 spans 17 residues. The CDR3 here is CASSPGTPEGHKNIQYF. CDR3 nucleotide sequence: TGTGCCAGCAGCCCCGGGACCCCCGAAGGGCACAAAAACATTCAGTACTTC.

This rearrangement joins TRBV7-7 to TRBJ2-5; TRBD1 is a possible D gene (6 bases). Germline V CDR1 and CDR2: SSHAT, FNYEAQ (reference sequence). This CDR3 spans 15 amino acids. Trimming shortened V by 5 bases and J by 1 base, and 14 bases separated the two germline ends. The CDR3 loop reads CASSRGQLPQETQYF. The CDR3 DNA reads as TGTGCCAGCAGCCGAGGACAGCTCCCCCAAGAGACCCAGTACTTC.

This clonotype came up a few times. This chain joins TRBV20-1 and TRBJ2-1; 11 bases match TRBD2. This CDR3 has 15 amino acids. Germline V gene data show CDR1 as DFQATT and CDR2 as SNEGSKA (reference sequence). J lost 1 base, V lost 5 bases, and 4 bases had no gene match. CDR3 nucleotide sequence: TGCAGTGCTGGTCCTAGCGGGAGGTCCTACAATGAGCAGTTCTTC. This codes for CSAGPSGRSYNEQFF.

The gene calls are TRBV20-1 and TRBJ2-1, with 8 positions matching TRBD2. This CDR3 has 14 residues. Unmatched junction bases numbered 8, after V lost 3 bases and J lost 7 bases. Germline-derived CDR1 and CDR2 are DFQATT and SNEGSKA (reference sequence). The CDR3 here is CSASLGSGANEQFF. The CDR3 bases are TGCAGTGCTAGTCTCGGTAGCGGGGCGAATGAGCAGTTCTTC.

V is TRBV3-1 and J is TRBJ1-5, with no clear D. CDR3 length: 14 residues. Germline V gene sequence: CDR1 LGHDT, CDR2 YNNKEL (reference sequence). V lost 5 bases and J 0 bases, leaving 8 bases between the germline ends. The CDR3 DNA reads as TGTGCCAGCAGCAAAACAGATAGCAATCAGCCCCAGCATTTT. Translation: CASSKTDSNQPQHF.

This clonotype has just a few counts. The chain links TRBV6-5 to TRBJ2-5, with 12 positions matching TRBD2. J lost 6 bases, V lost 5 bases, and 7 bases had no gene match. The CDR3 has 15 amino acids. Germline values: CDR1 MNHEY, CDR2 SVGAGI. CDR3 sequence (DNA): TGTGCCAGCAGTACCCTAGCGGGGGGGAAAAAGACCCAGTACTTC. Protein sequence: CASSTLAGGKKTQYF.

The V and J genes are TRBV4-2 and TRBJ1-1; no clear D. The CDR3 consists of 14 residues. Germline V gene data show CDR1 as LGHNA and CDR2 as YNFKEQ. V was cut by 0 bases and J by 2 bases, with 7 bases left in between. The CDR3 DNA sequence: TGTGCCAGCAGCCAAGATCCGCCAAACACTGAAGCTTTCTTT. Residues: CASSQDPPNTEAFF.

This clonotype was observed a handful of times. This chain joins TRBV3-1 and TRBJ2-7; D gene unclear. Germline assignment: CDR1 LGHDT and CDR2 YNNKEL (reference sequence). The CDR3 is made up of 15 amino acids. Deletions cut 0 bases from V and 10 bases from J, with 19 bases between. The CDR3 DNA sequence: TGTGCCAGCAGCCAAGATATTGGGGTCGAACGGGCCCAGTACTTC. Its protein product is CASSQDIGVERAQYF.

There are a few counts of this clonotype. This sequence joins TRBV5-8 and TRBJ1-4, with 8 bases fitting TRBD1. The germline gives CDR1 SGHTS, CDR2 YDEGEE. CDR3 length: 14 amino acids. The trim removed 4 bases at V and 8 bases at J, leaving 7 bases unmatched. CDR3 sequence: CASSQQGGPEKLFF. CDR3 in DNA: TGTGCCAGCAGCCAACAGGGGGGACCGGAAAAACTGTTTTTT.

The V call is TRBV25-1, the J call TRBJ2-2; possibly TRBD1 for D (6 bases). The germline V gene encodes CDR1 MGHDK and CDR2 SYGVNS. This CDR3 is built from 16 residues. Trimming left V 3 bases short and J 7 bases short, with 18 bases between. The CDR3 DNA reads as TGTGCCAGCAGTGAGCACCCTACAGGGAGAGGCGGGGAGCTGTTTTTT. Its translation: CASSEHPTGRGGELFF.

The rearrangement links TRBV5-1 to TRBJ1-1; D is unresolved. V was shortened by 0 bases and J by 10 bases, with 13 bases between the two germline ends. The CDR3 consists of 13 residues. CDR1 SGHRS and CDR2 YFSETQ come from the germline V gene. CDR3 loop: CASSLGPVAGAFF. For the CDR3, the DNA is TGCGCCAGCAGCTTGGGTCCTGTGGCTGGAGCTTTCTTT.

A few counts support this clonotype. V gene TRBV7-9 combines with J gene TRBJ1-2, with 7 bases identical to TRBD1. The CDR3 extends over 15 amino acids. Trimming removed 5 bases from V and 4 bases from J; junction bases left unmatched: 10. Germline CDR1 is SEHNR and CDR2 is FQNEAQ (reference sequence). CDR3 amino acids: CASSRAGGHVYGYTF. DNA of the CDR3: TGTGCCAGCAGCCGCGCAGGGGGGCACGTCTATGGCTACACCTTC.